Listed below are T cell receptor beta chains from one sample, sequenced in a study of shared clonotypes between healthy human individuals. The repertoire was sequenced with immunoSEQ multiplex PCR; TCRdb's copy has only in-frame clones and lacks some. The sample shows roughly 2.1 million clones, under 95% of them seen only once. Material for sequencing was naive CD8+ T cells from PBMCs. All receptors derive from a man between 18 and 29 years old in good health. Some clones in this sample may be carry-over from other donors' samples. CDR3s include the opening cysteine and the closing phenylalanine or tryptophan. A D gene is named only where the DNA matches it firmly. Clone size appears in some rows only: once, few, many, or a class for an expanded clone.

j_call d_call v_call clone_size cdr3_aa cdr3_nt
TRBJ2-7 - TRBV2 - CASSEGAYEQYF TGTGCCAGCAGTGAAGGAGCCTACGAGCAGTACTTC
TRBJ1-2 - TRBV19 - CASSIRAELYYGYTF TGTGCCAGTAGTATACGGGCAGAACTCTACTATGGCTACACCTTC
TRBJ2-7 TRBD1 TRBV10-2 - CASHSGTGLYEQYF TGCGCCAGCCACTCCGGGACAGGGCTCTACGAGCAGTACTTC
TRBJ1-2 - TRBV5-4 - CASSSHPGGYTF TGTGCCAGCAGCTCCCATCCCGGGGGCTACACCTTC
TRBJ2-7 TRBD1 TRBV5-1 - CASSPGQGAYEQYF TGCGCCAGCAGCCCGGGACAGGGGGCCTACGAGCAGTACTTC
TRBJ2-7 TRBD2 TRBV5-8 - CASSLALAELSYEQYF TGTGCCAGCAGCTTGGCACTAGCGGAGCTCTCCTACGAGCAGTACTTC
TRBJ2-1 TRBD1 TRBV6-1 - CASSLDRASYNEQFF TGTGCCAGCAGTCTCGACAGGGCATCCTACAATGAGCAGTTCTTC
TRBJ2-2 - TRBV27 - CASRLGQGWSGELFF TGTGCCAGCAGGCTTGGGCAGGGGTGGTCCGGGGAGCTGTTTTTT
TRBJ1-1 - TRBV28 - CASSLLFRQPEAFF TGTGCCAGCAGTTTGCTATTTCGACAGCCCGAAGCTTTCTTT
TRBJ2-3 - TRBV6-1 - CASSAQPGRVTDTQYF TGTGCCAGCAGTGCGCAGCCGGGGCGGGTCACAGATACGCAGTATTTT
TRBJ1-5 - TRBV7-3 - CASSYGRARQPQHF TGTGCCAGCAGCTATGGGAGGGCTCGGCAGCCCCAGCATTTT
TRBJ2-7 TRBD1 TRBV7-2 - CASSRVGQGYEQYF TGTGCCAGCAGCCGAGTCGGACAGGGTTACGAGCAGTACTTC
TRBJ2-1 - TRBV7-6 - CASSLGWREAYNEQFF TGTGCCAGCAGCTTGGGATGGCGGGAAGCCTACAATGAGCAGTTCTTC
TRBJ2-1 TRBD2 TRBV7-2 - CASSPRGGSSYNEQFF TGTGCCAGCAGCCCCCGGGGCGGGAGCTCCTACAATGAGCAGTTCTTC
TRBJ2-5 TRBD2 TRBV6-5 - CASSYSVGRGETQYF TGTGCCAGCAGTTACTCGGTGGGGAGGGGAGAGACCCAGTACTTC
TRBJ2-3 TRBD2 TRBV2 once CASSTRLAGVTDTQYF TGTGCCAGCAGTACCCGACTAGCGGGAGTGACAGATACGCAGTATTTT
TRBJ2-1 - TRBV27 - CASSPTPRGASYNEQFF TGTGCCAGCAGCCCTACCCCTAGGGGGGCCTCCTACAATGAGCAGTTCTTC
TRBJ1-2 - TRBV30 once CAWSEDLDGYTF TGTGCCTGGAGTGAGGATCTTGATGGCTACACCTTC
TRBJ2-7 TRBD1 TRBV4-1 - CASKPGQGFYEQYF TGCGCCAGTAAGCCGGGACAGGGGTTTTACGAGCAGTACTTC
TRBJ1-2 - TRBV13 - CASRSFGLNYGYTF TGTGCCAGCAGATCGTTCGGGCTAAACTATGGCTACACCTTC
TRBJ2-1 - TRBV2 - CASSEGRGHEQFF TGTGCCAGCAGTGAAGGCAGAGGCCATGAGCAGTTCTTC
TRBJ1-5 TRBD1 TRBV27 - CASSIRDRGQPQHF TGTGCCAGCAGTATCCGGGACAGAGGTCAGCCCCAGCATTTT
TRBJ2-7 TRBD2 TRBV10-3 - CAISPGLANYEQYF TGTGCCATCAGTCCGGGACTAGCGAACTACGAGCAGTACTTC
TRBJ2-5 TRBD2 TRBV6-1 - CASSEHGTSGRAVKETQYF TGTGCCAGCAGTGAACACGGGACTAGCGGGAGGGCCGTAAAAGAGACCCAGTACTTC
TRBJ1-2 TRBD1 TRBV13 - CASSLGRGPGYTF TGTGCCAGCAGCTTGGGTAGGGGGCCTGGCTACACCTTC
TRBJ2-7 - TRBV7-2 - CASSWTAGRPGYEQYF TGTGCCAGCAGCTGGACGGCGGGACGCCCCGGTTACGAGCAGTACTTC
TRBJ1-2 - TRBV5-1 - CASSLGDKPQANYGYTF TGCGCCAGCAGCTTGGGGGATAAGCCCCAAGCTAACTATGGCTACACCTTC
TRBJ2-1 - TRBV27 - CASSPLDASSYNEQFF TGTGCCAGCAGTCCCCTTGACGCGAGCTCCTACAATGAGCAGTTCTTC
TRBJ1-1 - TRBV15 - CATSPRGNTEAFF TGTGCCACCAGCCCGAGGGGCAACACTGAAGCTTTCTTT
TRBJ2-2 TRBD1 TRBV27 - CASKDRGYSNTGELFF TGTGCCAGCAAGGACAGGGGATATTCGAACACCGGGGAGCTGTTTTTT
TRBJ2-5 TRBD2 TRBV5-1 - CASSDTYPGLAGETQYF TGCGCCAGCAGCGACACTTATCCGGGACTAGCGGGAGAGACCCAGTACTTC
TRBJ2-1 TRBD2 TRBV29-1 - CSGGGGSIDNEQFF TGCAGCGGTGGAGGCGGGAGTATAGACAATGAGCAGTTCTTC
TRBJ2-3 TRBD1 TRBV14 - CASSPGTVGTDTQYF TGTGCCAGCAGCCCAGGGACAGTTGGCACAGATACGCAGTATTTT
TRBJ1-1 - TRBV9 - CASSPTGGGTEAFF TGTGCCAGCAGCCCAACGGGGGGGGGCACTGAAGCTTTCTTT
TRBJ2-1 TRBD2 TRBV14 - CASRRAGTSYNEQFF TGTGCCAGCAGGCGAGCGGGAACATCCTACAATGAGCAGTTCTTC
TRBJ1-2 TRBD1 TRBV5-5 - CASTPDRGLYGYTF TGTGCCAGCACCCCGGACAGGGGGCTTTATGGCTACACCTTC
TRBJ2-1 - TRBV5-1 - CASRASLTPEQFF TGCGCCAGCAGGGCTAGTCTGACTCCTGAGCAGTTCTTC
TRBJ2-5 - TRBV29-1 - CSVTSLDRKTQYF TGCAGCGTTACCTCTCTGGACCGAAAGACCCAGTACTTC
TRBJ1-1 - TRBV9 - CASSVEIGTNTEAFF TGTGCCAGCAGCGTAGAGATAGGCACGAACACTGAAGCTTTCTTT
TRBJ2-3 TRBD1 TRBV11-3 - CASSSLLGTGEPDTQYF TGTGCCAGCAGCTCCCTTCTGGGGACAGGGGAGCCAGATACGCAGTATTTT